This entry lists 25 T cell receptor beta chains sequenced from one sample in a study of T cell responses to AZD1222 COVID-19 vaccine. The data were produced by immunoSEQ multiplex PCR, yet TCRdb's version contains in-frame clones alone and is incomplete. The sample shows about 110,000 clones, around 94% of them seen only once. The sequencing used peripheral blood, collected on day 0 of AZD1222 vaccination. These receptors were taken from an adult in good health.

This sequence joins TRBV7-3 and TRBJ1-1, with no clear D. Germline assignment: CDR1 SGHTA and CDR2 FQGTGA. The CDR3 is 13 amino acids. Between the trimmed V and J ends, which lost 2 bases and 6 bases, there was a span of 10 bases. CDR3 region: CASSLHGGAEAFF. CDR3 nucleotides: TGTGCCAGCAGCTTACACGGCGGGGCTGAAGCTTTCTTT.

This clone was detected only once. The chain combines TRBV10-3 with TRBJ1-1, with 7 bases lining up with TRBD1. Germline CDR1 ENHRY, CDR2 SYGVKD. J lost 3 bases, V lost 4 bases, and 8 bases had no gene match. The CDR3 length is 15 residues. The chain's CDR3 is CAISVARTGDTEAFF. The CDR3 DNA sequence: TGTGCCATCAGTGTGGCAAGAACAGGGGACACTGAAGCTTTCTTT.

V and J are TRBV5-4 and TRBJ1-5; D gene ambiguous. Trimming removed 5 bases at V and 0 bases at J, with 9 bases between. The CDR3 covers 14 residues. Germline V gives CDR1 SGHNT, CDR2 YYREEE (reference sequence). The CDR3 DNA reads TGTGCCAGCAGTCCGAATCTTAGCAATCAGCCCCAGCATTTT. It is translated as CASSPNLSNQPQHF.

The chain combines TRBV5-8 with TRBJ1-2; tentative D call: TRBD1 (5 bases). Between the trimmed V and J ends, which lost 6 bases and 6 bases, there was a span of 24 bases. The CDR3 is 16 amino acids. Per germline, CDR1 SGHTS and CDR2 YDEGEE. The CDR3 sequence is CASTALKGPWRDGYTF. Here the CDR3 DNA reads TGTGCCAGCACGGCCCTCAAGGGACCCTGGAGAGATGGCTACACCTTC.

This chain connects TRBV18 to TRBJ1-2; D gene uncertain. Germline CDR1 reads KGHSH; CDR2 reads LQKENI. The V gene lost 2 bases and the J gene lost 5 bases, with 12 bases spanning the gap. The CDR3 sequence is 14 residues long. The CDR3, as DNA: TGTGCCAGCTCACCAAATCCGACGAGATATGGCTACACCTTC. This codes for CASSPNPTRYGYTF.

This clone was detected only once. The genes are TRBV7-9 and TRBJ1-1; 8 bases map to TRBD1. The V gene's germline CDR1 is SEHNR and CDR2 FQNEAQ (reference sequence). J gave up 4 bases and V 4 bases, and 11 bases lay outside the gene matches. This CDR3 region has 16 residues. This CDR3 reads CASSSQSVDRATEAFF. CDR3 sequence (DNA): TGTGCCAGCAGCTCACAAAGCGTGGACAGGGCCACTGAAGCTTTCTTT.

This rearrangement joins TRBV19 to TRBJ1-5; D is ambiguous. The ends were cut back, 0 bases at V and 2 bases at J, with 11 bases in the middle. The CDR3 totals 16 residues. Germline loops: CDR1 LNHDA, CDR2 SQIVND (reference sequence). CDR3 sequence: CASSIDLGLGNQPQHF. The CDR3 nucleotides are TGTGCCAGTAGTATAGATCTCGGATTGGGCAATCAGCCCCAGCATTTT.

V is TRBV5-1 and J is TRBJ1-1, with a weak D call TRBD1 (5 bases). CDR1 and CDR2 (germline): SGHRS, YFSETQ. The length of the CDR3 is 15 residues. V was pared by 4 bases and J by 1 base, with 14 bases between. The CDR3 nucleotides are TGCGCCAGCAGCGCAGCCCCTCAGGGGAACACTGAAGCTTTCTTT. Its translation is CASSAAPQGNTEAFF.

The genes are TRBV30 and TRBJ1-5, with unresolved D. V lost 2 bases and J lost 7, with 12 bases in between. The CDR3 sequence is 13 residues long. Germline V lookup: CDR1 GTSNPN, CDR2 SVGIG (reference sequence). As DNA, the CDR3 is TGTGCCTGGAGTTTAGGGAGGCCCCAGCCCCAGCATTTT. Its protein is CAWSLGRPQPQHF. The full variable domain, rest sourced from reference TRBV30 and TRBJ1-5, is SQTIHQWPATLVQPVGSPLSLECTVEGTSNPNLYWYRQAAGRGLQLLFYSVGIGQISSEVPQNLSASRPQDRQFILSSKKLLLSDSGFYLCAWSLGRPQPQHFGDGTRLSIL.

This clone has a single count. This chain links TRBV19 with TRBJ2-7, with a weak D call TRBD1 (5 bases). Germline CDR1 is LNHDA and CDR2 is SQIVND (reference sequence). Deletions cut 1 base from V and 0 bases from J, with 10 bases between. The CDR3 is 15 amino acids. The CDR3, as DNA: TGTGCCAGTAGTATAGGCCAGGGAAGCTCCTACGAGCAGTACTTC. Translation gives CASSIGQGSSYEQYF.

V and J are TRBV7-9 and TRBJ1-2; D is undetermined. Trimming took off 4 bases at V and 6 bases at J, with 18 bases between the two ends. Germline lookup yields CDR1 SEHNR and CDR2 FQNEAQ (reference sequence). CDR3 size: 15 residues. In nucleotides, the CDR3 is TGTGCCAGCAGCTCACCCAGGCAGCAACGGAATGGCTACACCTTC. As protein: CASSSPRQQRNGYTF. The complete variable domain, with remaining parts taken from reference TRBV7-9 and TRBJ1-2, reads DTGVSQNPRHKITKRGQNVTFRCDPISEHNRLYWYRQTLGQGPEFLTYFQNEAQLEKSRLLSDRFSAERPKGSFSTLEIQRTEQGDSAMYLCASSSPRQQRNGYTFGSGTRLTVV.

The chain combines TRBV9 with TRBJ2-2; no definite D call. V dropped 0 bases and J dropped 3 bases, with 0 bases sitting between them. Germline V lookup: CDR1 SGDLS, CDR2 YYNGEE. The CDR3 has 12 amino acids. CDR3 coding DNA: TGTGCCAGCAGCGTAGACACCGGGGAGCTGTTTTTT. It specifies CASSVDTGELFF.

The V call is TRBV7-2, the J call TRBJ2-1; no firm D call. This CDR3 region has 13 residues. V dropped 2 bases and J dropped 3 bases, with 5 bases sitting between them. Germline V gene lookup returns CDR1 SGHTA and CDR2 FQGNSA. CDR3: CASSLPVYNEQFF. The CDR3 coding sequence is TGTGCCAGCAGCTTACCTGTCTACAATGAGCAGTTCTTC.

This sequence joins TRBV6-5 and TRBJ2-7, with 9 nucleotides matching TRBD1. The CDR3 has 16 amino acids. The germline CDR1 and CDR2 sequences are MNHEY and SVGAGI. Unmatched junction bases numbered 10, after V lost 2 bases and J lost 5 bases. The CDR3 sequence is CASSYQSGTGYDEQYF. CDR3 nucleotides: TGTGCCAGCAGTTACCAGTCCGGGACAGGGTATGACGAGCAGTACTTC.

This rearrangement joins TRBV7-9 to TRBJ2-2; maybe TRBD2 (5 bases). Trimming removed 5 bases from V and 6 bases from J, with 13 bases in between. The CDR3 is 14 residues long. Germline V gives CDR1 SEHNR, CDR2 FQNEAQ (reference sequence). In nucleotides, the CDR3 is TGTGCCAGCAGCCTCACCGCTAGCCCCGGGGAGCTGTTTTTT. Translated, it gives CASSLTASPGELFF.

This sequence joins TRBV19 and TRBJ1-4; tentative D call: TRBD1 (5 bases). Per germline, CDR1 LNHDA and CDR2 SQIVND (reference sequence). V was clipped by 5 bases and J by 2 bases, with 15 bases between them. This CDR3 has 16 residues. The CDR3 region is CASSLPRGNTNEKLFF. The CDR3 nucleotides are TGTGCCAGTAGTCTTCCGAGGGGTAACACTAATGAAAAACTGTTTTTT.

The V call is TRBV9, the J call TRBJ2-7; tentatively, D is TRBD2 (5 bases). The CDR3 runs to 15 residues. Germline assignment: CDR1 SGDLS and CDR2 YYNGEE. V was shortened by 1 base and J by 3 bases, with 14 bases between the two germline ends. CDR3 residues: CASSVMAETNYEQYF. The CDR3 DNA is TGTGCCAGCAGCGTAATGGCGGAGACTAACTACGAGCAGTACTTC. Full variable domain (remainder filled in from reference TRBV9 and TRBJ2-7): DSGVTQTPKHLITATGQRVTLRCSPRSGDLSVYWYQQSLDQGLQFLIQYYNGEERAKGNILERFSAQQFPDLHSELNLSSLELGDSALYFCASSVMAETNYEQYFGPGTRLTVT.

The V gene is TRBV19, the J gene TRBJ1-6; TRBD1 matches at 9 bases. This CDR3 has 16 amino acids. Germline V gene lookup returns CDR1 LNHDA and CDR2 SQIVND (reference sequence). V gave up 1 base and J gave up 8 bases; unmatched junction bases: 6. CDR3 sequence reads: CASSIGGQGKYSPLHF. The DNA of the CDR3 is TGTGCCAGTAGTATAGGAGGACAGGGGAAGTATTCACCCCTCCACTTT.

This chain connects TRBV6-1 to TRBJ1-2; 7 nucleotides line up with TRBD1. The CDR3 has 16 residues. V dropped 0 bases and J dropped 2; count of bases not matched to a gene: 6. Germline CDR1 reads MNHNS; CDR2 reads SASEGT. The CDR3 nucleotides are TGTGCCAGCAGTGAAGCAAACAGGGGCTTCAACTATGGCTACACCTTC. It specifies CASSEANRGFNYGYTF.

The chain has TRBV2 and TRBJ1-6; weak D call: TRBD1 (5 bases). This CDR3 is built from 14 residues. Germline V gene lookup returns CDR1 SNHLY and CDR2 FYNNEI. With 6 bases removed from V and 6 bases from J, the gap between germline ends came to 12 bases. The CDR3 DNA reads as TGTGCCAGCAGGGCCATCGGGGGTAATTCACCCCTCCACTTT. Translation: CASRAIGGNSPLHF. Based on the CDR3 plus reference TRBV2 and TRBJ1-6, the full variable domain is EPEVTQTPSHQVTQMGQEVILRCVPISNHLYFYWYRQILGQKVEFLVSFYNNEISEKSEIFDDQFSVERPDGSNFTLKIRSTKLEDSAMYFCASRAIGGNSPLHFGNGTRLTVT.

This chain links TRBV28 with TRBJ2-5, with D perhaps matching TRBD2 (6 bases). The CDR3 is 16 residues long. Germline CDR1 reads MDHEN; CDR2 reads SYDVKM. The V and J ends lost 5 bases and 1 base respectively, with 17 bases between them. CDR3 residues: CASSLPGVAAQETQYF. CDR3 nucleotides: TGTGCCAGCAGTCTTCCCGGAGTAGCGGCCCAAGAGACCCAGTACTTC. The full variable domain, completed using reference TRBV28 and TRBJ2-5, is DVKVTQSSRYLVKRTGEKVFLECVQDMDHENMFWYRQDPGLGLRLIYFSYDVKMKEKGDIPEGYSVSREKKERFSLILESASTNQTSMYLCASSLPGVAAQETQYFGPGTRLLVL.

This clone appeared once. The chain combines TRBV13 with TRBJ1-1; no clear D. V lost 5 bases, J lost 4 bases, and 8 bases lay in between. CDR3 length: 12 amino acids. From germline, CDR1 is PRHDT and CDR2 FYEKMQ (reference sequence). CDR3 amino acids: CASSPGSTEAFF. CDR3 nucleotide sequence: TGTGCCAGCAGCCCAGGTTCCACTGAAGCTTTCTTT.

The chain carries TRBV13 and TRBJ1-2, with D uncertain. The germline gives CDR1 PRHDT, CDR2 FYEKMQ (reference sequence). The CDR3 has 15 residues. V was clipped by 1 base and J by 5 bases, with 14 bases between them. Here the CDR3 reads CASSLEARMWYGYTF. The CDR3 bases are TGTGCCAGCAGCTTAGAGGCCAGGATGTGGTATGGCTACACCTTC.

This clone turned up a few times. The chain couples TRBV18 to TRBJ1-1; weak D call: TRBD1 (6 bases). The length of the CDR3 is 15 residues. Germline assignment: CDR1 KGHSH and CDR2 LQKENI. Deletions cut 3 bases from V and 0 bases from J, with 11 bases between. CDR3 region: CASSPGQGLNTEAFF. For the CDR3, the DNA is TGTGCCAGCTCACCGGGGCAGGGGCTGAACACTGAAGCTTTCTTT.

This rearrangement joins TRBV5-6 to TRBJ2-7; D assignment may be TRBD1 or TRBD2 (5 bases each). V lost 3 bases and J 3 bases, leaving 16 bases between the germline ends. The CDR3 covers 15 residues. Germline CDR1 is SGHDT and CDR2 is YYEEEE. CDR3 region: CASSSWSREYYEQYF. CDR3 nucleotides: TGTGCCAGCAGCTCGTGGAGCAGGGAGTACTACGAGCAGTACTTC.